The clone carrying this T cell receptor beta chain was found once. Its antigen is unidentified. The germline gives CDR1 SGHAT, CDR2 FQNNGV. The CDR3 loop spans 15 amino acids. V lost 11 bases and J lost 4, with 24 bases in between. Using its own MiXCR run on the PCR reads, TCRdb lists one record per CDR3 protein. The sample has approximately 590,000 distinct CDR3 sequences; about 25% are singletons. This entry comes from a study of molecular identifiers for immune sequencing clone quantification. General study points: Naive cells had under 1% of molecules in clones above 20 RNA copies, effectors over 98%. Highly expanded clones may be undercounted when identical TCR molecules share barcodes.

This chain uses TRBV11-2 with TRBJ2-7, with D possibly TRBD2 on 6 matching bases. The sample comprised naive CD8+ T cells from blood, with Jurkat cell RNA spiked in. Subset meaning: FACS-sorted CD8+CD4-CCR7+CD45RA+ naive T cells. The origin of this receptor is a human donor in good health. Some libraries in this study had Jurkat cell RNA spiked in. CDR3 sequence reads: CARSSPGLYSYEQYF. CDR3 coding DNA: TGTGCCCGTAGCTCGCCGGGACTGTACTCTTACGAGCAGTACTTC. Full variable domain (remainder filled in from reference TRBV11-2 and TRBJ2-7): EAGVAQSPRYKIIEKRQSVAFWCNPISGHATLYWYQQILGQGPKLLIQFQNNGVVDDSQLPKDRFSAERLKGVDSTLKIQPAKLEDSAVYLCARSSPGLYSYEQYFGPGTRLTVT.